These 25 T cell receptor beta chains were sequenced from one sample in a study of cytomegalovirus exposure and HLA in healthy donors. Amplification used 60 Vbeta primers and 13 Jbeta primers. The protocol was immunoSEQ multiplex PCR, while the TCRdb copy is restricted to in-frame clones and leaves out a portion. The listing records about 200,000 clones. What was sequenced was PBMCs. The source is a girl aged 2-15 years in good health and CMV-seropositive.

CDR3 amino acids: CASSRGQESSGNTIYF. The CDR3 region has the DNA TGCGCCAGCAGCCGAGGACAGGAGAGCTCTGGAAACACCATATATTTT. This rearrangement joins TRBV5-1 to TRBJ1-3; 7 bases align to TRBD1. The CDR3 loop spans 16 amino acids. Germline CDR1 is SGHRS and CDR2 is YFSETQ. V was pared by 4 bases and J by 0 bases, with 7 bases of the junction left unmatched.

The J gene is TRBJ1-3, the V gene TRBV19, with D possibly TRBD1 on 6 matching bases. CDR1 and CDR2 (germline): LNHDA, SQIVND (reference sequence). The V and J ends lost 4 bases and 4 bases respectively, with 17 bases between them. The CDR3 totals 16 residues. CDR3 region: CASSTGQSSGGNTIYF. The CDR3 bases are TGTGCCAGTAGTACAGGACAGTCCTCCGGAGGAAACACCATATATTTT.

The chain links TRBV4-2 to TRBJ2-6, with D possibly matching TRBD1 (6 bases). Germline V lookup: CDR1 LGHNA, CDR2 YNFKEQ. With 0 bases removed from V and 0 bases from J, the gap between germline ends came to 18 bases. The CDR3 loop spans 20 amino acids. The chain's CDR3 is CASSQDPTWGPNSGANVLTF. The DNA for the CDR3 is TGTGCCAGCAGCCAAGATCCAACCTGGGGGCCCAACTCTGGGGCCAACGTCCTGACTTTC.

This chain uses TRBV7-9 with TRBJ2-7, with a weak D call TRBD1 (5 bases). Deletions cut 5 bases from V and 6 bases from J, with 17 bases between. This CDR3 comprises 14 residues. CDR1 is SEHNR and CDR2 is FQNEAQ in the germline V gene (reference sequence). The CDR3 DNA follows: TGTGCCAGCAGCGAGAGTCGACAGATTGGCGAGCAGTACTTC. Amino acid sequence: CASSESRQIGEQYF. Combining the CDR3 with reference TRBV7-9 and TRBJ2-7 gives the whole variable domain DTGVSQNPRHKITKRGQNVTFRCDPISEHNRLYWYRQTLGQGPEFLTYFQNEAQLEKSRLLSDRFSAERPKGSFSTLEIQRTEQGDSAMYLCASSESRQIGEQYFGPGTRLTVT.

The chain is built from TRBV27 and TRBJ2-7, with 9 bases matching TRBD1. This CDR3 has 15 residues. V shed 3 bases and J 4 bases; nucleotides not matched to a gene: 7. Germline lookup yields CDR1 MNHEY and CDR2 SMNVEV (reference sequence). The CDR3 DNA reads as TGTGCCAGCAGTTTTTCGGACAGGGGACAGTACGAGCAGTACTTC. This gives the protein CASSFSDRGQYEQYF.

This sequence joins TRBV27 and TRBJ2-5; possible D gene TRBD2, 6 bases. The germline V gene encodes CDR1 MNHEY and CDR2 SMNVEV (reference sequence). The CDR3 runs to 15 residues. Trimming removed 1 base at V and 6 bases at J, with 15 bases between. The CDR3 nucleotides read TGTGCCAGCAGTTTATACGGCGGGGAAGGAAAGACCCAGTACTTC. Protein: CASSLYGGEGKTQYF.

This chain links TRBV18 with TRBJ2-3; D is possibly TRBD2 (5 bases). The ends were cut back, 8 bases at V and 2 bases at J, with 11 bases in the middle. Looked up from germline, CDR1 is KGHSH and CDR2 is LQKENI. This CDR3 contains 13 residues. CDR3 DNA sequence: TGTGCCAGCCAGGACTCCGTCACAGATACGCAGTATTTT. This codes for CASQDSVTDTQYF.

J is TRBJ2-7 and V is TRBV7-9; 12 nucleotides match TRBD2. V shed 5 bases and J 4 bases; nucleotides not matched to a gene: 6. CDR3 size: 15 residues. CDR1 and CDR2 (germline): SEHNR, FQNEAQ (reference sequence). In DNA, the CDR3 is TGTGCCAGCAGCCCGACTAGCGGGAGAAGGTACGAGCAGTACTTC. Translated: CASSPTSGRRYEQYF.

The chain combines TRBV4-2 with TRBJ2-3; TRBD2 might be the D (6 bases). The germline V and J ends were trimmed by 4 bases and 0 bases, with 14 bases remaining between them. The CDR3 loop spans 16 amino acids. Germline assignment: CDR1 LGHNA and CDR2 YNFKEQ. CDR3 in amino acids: CASSPLGGVSTDTQYF. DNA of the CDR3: TGTGCCAGCAGCCCGCTCGGGGGAGTAAGCACAGATACGCAGTATTTT.

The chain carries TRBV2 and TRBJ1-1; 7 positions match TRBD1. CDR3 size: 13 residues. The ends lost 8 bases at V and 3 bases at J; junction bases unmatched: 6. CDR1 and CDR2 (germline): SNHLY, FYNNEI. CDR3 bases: TGTGCCAGCCACGACAGGGTAGACACTGAAGCTTTCTTT. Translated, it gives CASHDRVDTEAFF.

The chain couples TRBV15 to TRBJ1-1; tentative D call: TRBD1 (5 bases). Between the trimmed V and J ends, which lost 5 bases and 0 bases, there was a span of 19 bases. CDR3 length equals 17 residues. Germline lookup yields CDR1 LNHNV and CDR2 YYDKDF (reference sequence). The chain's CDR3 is CATSSLAGFEVNTEAFF. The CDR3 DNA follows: TGTGCCACCAGCTCCCTCGCAGGGTTTGAGGTGAACACTGAAGCTTTCTTT.

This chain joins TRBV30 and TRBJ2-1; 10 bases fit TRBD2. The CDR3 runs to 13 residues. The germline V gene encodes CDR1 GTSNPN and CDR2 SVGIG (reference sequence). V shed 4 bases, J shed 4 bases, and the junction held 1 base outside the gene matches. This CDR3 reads CAWTSGGYNEQFF. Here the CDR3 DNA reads TGTGCCTGGACTAGCGGGGGTTACAATGAGCAGTTCTTC.

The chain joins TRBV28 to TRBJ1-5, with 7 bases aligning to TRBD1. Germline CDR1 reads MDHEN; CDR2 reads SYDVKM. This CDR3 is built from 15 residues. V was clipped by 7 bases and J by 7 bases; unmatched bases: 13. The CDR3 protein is CASISPGGTGQPQHF. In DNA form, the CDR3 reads TGTGCCAGCATTTCCCCAGGGGGTACAGGACAGCCCCAGCATTTT.

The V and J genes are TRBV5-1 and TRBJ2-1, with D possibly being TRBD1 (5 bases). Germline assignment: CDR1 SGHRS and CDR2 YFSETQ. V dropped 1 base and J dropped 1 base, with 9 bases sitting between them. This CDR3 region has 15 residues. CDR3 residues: CASSLFQGSYNEQFF. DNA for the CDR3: TGCGCCAGCAGCTTGTTTCAGGGATCCTACAATGAGCAGTTCTTC.

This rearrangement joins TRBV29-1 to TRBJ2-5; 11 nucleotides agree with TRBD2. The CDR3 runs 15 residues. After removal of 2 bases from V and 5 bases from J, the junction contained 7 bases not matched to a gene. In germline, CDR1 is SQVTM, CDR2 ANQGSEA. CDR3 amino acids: CSVEFPLAGGETQYF. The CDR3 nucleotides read TGCAGCGTTGAATTCCCCCTAGCGGGAGGTGAGACCCAGTACTTC.

CDR3 nucleotides: TGTGCCAGCAATGTCAAACAGGGCCCCGGGGAGCTGTTTTTT. Amino acids: CASNVKQGPGELFF. V is TRBV2 and J is TRBJ2-2; a possible D gene is TRBD1 (6 bases). The CDR3 contains 14 residues. Between the trimmed V and J ends, which lost 7 bases and 6 bases, there was a span of 15 bases. The germline CDR1 and CDR2 sequences are SNHLY and FYNNEI.

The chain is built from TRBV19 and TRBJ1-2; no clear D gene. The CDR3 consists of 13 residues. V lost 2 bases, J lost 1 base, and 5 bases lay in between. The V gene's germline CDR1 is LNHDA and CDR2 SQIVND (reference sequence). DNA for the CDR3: TGTGCCAGTAGTATACGGAGTAACTATGGCTACACCTTC. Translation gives CASSIRSNYGYTF.

For the CDR3, the DNA is TGCAGCGCACGGACAGGGGGCAACGAGCAGTACTTC. It codes for CSARTGGNEQYF. The chain recombines TRBV29-1 with TRBJ2-7; 11 bases align to TRBD1. This CDR3 has 12 amino acids. Per germline, CDR1 SQVTM and CDR2 ANQGSEA. The ends lost 7 bases at V and 5 bases at J; junction bases unmatched: 4.

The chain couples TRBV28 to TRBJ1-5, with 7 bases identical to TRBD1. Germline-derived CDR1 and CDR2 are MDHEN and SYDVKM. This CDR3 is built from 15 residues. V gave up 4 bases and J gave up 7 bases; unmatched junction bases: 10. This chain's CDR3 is CASSSTRQGGQPQHF. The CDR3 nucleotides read TGTGCCAGCAGTTCGACCCGACAGGGCGGGCAGCCCCAGCATTTT.

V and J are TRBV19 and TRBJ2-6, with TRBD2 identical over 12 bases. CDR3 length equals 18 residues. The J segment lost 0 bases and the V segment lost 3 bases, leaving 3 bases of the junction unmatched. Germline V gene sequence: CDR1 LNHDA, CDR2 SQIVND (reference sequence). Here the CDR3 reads CASSMGLAGLSGANVLTF. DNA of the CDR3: TGTGCCAGTAGTATGGGACTAGCGGGTCTCTCTGGGGCCAACGTCCTGACTTTC.

CDR3 sequence: CASSPRSGTFPDTQYF. CDR3 nucleotides: TGTGCCAGCAGCCCCCGCAGCGGGACCTTCCCAGATACGCAGTATTTT. The V and J genes are TRBV5-4 and TRBJ2-3, with 7 bases that match TRBD2. The CDR3 extends over 16 amino acids. The ends lost 4 bases at V and 4 bases at J; junction bases unmatched: 12. Germline CDR1 is SGHNT and CDR2 is YYREEE (reference sequence).

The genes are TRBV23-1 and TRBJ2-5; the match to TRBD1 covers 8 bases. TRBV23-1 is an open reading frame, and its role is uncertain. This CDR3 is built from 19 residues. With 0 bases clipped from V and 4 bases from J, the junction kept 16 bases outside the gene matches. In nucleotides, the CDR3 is TGCGCCAGCAGTCAATCTGATCGGCCAGGGGGCGACCCTTTAGAGACCCAGTACTTC. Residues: CASSQSDRPGGDPLETQYF.

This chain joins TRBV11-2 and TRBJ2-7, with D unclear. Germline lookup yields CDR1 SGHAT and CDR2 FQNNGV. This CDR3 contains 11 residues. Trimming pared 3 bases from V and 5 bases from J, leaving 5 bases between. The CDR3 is CASSFSNEQYF. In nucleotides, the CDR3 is TGTGCCAGCAGCTTTAGTAACGAGCAGTACTTC.

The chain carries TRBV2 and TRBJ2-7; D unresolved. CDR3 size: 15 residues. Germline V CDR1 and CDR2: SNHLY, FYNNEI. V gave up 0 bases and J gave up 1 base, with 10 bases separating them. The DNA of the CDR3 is TGTGCCAGCAGTGAAGCGGGCATGGCATCCTACGAGCAGTACTTC. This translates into CASSEAGMASYEQYF.

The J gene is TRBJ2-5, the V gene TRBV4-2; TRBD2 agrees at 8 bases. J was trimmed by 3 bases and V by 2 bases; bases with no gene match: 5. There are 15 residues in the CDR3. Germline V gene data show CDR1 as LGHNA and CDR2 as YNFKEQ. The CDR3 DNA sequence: TGTGCCAGCAGCCAAAGCGAGCGGGAGAAAGAGACCCAGTACTTC. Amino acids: CASSQSEREKETQYF.